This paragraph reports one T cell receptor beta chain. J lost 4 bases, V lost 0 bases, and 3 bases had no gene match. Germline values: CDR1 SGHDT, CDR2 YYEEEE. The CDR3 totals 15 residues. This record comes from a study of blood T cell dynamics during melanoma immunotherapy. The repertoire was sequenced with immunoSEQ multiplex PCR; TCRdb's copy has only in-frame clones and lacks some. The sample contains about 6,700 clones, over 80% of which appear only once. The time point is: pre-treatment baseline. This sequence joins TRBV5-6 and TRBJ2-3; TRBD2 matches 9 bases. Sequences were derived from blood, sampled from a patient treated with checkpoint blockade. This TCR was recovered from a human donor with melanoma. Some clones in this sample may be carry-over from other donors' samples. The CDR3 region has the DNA TGTGCCAGCAGCTTGGCCGCGGGGGGGGCAGATACGCAGTATTTT. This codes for CASSLAAGGADTQYF.